This T cell receptor beta chain was sequenced for a study of blood T cells in healthy people across ages. Study-wide points: The study found more naive CD4+ cells and higher diversity in long-lived than aged donors.

Then a second PCR, running about 6 to 11 cycles, was carried out with a sample-barcoded 5' primer and a J-beta primer mix. A single record per CDR3 protein comes from TCRdb applying MiXCR to the 5' RACE reads. The sample comprises 540,000 or so distinct CDR3 sequences, around 24% of which are singletons, and 8.7% rests with the top ten. From germline, CDR1 is SGHNT and CDR2 YYREEE (reference sequence). Between the trimmed V and J ends, which lost 4 bases and 3 bases, there was a span of 16 bases. This CDR3 is built from 15 residues. A note on this clonotype: What it binds is unknown.

These data were also reused for a study on T cells of mothers and their children.

The chain has TRBV5-4 and TRBJ1-2, with D maybe TRBD1 (6 bases). The sequence came from a boy aged 5-17 years in good health. Sequencing input: blood. CDR3: CASSPAAGADYGYTF. CDR3 in DNA: TGTGCCAGCAGCCCGGCCGCGGGGGCGGACTATGGCTACACCTTC.